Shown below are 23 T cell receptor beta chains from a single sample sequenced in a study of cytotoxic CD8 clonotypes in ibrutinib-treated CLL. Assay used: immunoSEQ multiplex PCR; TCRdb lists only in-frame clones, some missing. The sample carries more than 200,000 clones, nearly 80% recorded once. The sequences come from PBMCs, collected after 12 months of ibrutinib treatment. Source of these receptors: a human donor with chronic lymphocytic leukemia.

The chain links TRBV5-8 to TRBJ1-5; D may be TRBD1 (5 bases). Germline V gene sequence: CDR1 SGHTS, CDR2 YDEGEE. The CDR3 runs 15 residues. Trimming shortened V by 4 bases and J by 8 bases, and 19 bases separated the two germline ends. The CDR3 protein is CASSRTGSNGKPQHF. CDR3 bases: TGTGCCAGCAGCCGAACAGGATCGAATGGGAAGCCCCAGCATTTT.

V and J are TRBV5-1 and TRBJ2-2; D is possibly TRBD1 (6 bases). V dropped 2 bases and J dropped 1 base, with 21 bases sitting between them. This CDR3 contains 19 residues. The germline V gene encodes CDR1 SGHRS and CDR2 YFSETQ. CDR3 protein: CASSFVLRGQPENTGELFF. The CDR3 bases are TGCGCCAGCAGCTTCGTCCTCAGGGGCCAGCCCGAGAACACCGGGGAGCTGTTTTTT.

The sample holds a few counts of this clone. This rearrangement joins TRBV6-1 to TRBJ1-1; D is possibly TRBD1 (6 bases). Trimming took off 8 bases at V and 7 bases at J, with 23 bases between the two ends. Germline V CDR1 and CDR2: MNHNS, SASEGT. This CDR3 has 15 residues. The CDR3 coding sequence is TGTGCCAGCGGCCCAGGATATGGGGGCTGGAGTGAAGCTTTCTTT. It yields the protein CASGPGYGGWSEAFF.

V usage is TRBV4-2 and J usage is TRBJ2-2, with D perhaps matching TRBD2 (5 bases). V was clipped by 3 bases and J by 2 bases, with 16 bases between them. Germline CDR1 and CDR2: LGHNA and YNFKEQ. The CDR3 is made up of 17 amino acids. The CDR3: CASSQMGSSVNTGELFF. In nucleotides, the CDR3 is TGTGCCAGCAGCCAGATGGGGAGTAGCGTCAACACCGGGGAGCTGTTTTTT.

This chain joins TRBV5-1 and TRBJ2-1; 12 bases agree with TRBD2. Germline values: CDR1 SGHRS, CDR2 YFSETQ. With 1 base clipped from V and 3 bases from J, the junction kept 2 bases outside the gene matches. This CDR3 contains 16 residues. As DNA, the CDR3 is TGCGCCAGCAGCTTGACTAGCGGGGGGTTCTACAATGAGCAGTTCTTC. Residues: CASSLTSGGFYNEQFF.

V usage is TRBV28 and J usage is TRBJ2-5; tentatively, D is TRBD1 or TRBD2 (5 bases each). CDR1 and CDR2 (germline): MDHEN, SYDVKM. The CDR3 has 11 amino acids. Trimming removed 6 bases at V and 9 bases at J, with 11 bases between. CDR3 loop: CASRLRDAQYF. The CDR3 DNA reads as TGTGCCAGCAGACTTCGGGACGCCCAGTACTTC.

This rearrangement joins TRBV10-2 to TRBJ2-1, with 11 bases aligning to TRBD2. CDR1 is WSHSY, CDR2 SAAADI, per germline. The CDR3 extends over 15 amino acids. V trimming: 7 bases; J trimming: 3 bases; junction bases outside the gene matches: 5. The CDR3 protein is CASIQGLAVYNEQFF. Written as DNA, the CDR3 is TGCGCCAGCATCCAGGGACTAGCGGTCTACAATGAGCAGTTCTTC.

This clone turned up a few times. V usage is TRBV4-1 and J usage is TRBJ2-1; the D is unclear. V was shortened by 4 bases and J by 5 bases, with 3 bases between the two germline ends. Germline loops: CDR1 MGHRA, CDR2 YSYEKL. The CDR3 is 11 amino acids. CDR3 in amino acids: CASSRDNEQFF. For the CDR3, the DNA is TGCGCCAGCAGCCGAGACAATGAGCAGTTCTTC.

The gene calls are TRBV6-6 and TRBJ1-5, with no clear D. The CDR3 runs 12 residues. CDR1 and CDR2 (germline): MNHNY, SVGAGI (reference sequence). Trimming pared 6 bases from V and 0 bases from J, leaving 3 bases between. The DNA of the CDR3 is TGTGCCAGCAGCAATAGCAATCAGCCCCAGCATTTT. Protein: CASSNSNQPQHF.

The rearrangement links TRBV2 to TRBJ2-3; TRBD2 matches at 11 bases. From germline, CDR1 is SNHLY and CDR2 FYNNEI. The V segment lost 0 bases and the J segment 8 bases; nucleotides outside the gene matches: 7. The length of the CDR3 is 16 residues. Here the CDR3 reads CASSEALAGALGTQYF. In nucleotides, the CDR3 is TGTGCCAGCAGTGAAGCACTAGCGGGAGCTCTAGGTACGCAGTATTTT. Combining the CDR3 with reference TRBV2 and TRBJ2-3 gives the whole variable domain EPEVTQTPSHQVTQMGQEVILRCVPISNHLYFYWYRQILGQKVEFLVSFYNNEISEKSEIFDDQFSVERPDGSNFTLKIRSTKLEDSAMYFCASSEALAGALGTQYFGPGTRLTVL.

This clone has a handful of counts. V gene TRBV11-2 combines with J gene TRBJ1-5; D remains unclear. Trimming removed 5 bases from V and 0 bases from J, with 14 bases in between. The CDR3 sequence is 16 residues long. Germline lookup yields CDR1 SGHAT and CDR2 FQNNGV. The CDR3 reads CASSPGPGYSNQPQHF. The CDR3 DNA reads TGTGCCAGCAGCCCCGGTCCGGGCTATAGCAATCAGCCCCAGCATTTT. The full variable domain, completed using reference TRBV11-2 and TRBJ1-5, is EAGVAQSPRYKIIEKRQSVAFWCNPISGHATLYWYQQILGQGPKLLIQFQNNGVVDDSQLPKDRFSAERLKGVDSTLKIQPAKLEDSAVYLCASSPGPGYSNQPQHFGDGTRLSIL.

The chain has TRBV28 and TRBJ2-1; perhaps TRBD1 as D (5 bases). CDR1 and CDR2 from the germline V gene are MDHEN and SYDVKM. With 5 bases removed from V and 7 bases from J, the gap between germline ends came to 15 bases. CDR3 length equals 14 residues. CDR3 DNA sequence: TGTGCCAGCAGTGGTAGGGGTCTAGGAAATGAGCAGTTCTTC. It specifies CASSGRGLGNEQFF. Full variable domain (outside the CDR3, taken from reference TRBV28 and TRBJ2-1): DVKVTQSSRYLVKRTGEKVFLECVQDMDHENMFWYRQDPGLGLRLIYFSYDVKMKEKGDIPEGYSVSREKKERFSLILESASTNQTSMYLCASSGRGLGNEQFFGPGTRLTVL.

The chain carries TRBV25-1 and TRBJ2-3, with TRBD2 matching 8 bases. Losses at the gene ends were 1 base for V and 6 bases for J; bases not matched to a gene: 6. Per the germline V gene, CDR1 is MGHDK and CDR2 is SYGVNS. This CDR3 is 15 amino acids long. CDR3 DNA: TGTGCCAGCAGTGAATCGGGGGGGGCTGGGGATACGCAGTATTTT. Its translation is CASSESGGAGDTQYF.

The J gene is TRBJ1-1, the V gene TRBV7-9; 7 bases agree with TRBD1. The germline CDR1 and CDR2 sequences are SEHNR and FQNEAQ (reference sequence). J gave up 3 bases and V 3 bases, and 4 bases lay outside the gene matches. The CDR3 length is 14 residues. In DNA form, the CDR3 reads TGTGCCAGCAGCTTTTCAGGGACAGACACTGAAGCTTTCTTT. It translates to CASSFSGTDTEAFF.

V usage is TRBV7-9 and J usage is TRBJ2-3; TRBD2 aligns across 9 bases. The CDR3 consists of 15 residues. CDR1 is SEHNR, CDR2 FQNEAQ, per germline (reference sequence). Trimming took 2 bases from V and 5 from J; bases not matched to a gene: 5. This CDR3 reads CASSLFAGGVDTQYF. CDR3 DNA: TGTGCCAGCAGCTTATTTGCGGGAGGGGTAGATACGCAGTATTTT.

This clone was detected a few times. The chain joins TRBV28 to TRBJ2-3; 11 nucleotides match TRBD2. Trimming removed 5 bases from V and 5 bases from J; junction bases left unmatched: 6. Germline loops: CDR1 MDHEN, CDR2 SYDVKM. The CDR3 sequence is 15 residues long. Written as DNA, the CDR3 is TGTGCCAGCAGTCCCCGACTAGCGGGATTAGATACGCAGTATTTT. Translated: CASSPRLAGLDTQYF.

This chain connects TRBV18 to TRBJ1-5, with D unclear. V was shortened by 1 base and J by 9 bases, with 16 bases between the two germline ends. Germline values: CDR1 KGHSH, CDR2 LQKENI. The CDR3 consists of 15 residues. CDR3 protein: CASSPRGGKEAPQHF. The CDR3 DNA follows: TGTGCCAGCTCACCACGAGGCGGTAAGGAGGCGCCCCAGCATTTT.

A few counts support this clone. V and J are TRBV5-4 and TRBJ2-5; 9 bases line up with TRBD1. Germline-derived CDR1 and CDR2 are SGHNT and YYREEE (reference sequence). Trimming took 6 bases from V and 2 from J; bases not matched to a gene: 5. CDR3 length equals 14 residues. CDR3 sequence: CASTGTGSQETQYF. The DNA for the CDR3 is TGTGCCAGCACCGGGACAGGGTCACAAGAGACCCAGTACTTC. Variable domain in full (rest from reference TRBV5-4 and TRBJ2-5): ETGVTQSPTHLIKTRGQQVTLRCSSQSGHNTVSWYQQALGQGPQFIFQYYREEENGRGNFPPRFSGLQFPNYSSELNVNALELDDSALYLCASTGTGSQETQYFGPGTRLLVL.

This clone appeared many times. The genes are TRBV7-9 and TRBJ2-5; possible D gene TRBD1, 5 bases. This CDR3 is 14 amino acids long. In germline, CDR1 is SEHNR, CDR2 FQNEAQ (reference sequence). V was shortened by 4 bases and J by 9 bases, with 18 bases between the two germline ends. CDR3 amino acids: CASSSSGQETAQYF. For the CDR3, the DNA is TGTGCCAGCAGCTCCTCAGGGCAAGAGACGGCCCAGTACTTC.

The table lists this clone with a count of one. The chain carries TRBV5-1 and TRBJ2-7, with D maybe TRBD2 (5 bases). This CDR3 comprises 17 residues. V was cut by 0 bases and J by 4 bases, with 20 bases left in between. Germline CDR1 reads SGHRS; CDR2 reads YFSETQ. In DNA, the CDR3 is TGCGCCAGCAGCTTGGCCGTAATCAATACCCCGGGGTACGAGCAGTACTTC. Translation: CASSLAVINTPGYEQYF.

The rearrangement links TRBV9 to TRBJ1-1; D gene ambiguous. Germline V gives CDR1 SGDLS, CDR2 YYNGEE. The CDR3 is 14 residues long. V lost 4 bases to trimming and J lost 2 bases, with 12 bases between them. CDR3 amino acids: CASSRSDGNTEAFF. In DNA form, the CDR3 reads TGTGCCAGCAGCCGTTCCGACGGTAACACTGAAGCTTTCTTT.

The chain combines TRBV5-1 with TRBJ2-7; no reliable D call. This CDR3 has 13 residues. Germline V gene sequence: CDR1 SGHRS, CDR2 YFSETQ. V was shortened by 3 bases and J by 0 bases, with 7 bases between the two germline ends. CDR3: CASSSGNSYEQYF. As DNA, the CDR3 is TGCGCCAGCAGCTCGGGCAACTCCTACGAGCAGTACTTC.

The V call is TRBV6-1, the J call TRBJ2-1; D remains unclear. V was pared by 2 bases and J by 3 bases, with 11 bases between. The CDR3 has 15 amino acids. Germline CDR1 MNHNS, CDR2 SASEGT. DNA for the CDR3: TGTGCCAGCAGTGAATCTAGTGCTGGCTACAATGAGCAGTTCTTC. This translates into CASSESSAGYNEQFF.